This passage covers 20 T cell receptor beta chains from one sample sequenced in a study of blood T cell repertoires in COVID-19. Sequencing used immunoSEQ multiplex PCR; TCRdb keeps in-frame clones, though not all of them. The sample records 200,000 to 250,000 clones, 80% to 90% being singletons. The sample consisted of peripheral blood. The receptors originated from a man aged 25-45 years with COVID-19, enrolled during active disease.

This chain connects TRBV5-1 to TRBJ2-7; 8 nucleotides agree with TRBD1. CDR1 and CDR2 (germline): SGHRS, YFSETQ. CDR3 length: 14 residues. J was trimmed by 4 bases and V by 2 bases; bases with no gene match: 5. In DNA form, the CDR3 reads TGCGCCAGCAGCTTACAGGGGGAAGTATACGAGCAGTACTTC. Its protein is CASSLQGEVYEQYF. Using reference TRBV5-1 and TRBJ2-7 for the parts outside the CDR3, the full variable domain is KAGVTQTPRYLIKTRGQQVTLSCSPISGHRSVSWYQQTPGQGLQFLFEYFSETQRNKGNFPGRFSGRQFSNSRSEMNVSTLELGDSALYLCASSLQGEVYEQYFGPGTRLTVT.

V gene TRBV7-2 combines with J gene TRBJ1-2; 9 nucleotides line up with TRBD1. The V and J ends lost 1 base and 0 bases, in that order; junction bases with no gene match: 6. The germline V gene has CDR1 SGHTA and CDR2 FQGNSA. The CDR3 runs to 17 residues. The CDR3 region is CASSLVGTGGANYGYTF. The DNA for the CDR3 is TGTGCCAGCAGCTTAGTGGGCACAGGGGGCGCTAACTATGGCTACACCTTC.

The V gene is TRBV4-1, the J gene TRBJ1-2; D gene ambiguous. V shed 0 bases and J shed 4 bases, with 12 bases lying between them. The germline V gene encodes CDR1 MGHRA and CDR2 YSYEKL. CDR3 size: 15 residues. Here the CDR3 DNA reads TGCGCCAGCAGCCAAGAACCCCTGGCCGCCTATGGCTACACCTTC. Translating gives CASSQEPLAAYGYTF.

This chain connects TRBV2 to TRBJ2-3; 8 bases agree with TRBD2. The germline V gene has CDR1 SNHLY and CDR2 FYNNEI. Losses at the gene ends were 5 bases for V and 2 bases for J; bases not matched to a gene: 12. CDR3 length: 17 residues. The CDR3 DNA follows: TGTGCCAGCAGTTTCGGATCTACTAGCGGCCACACAGATACGCAGTATTTT. This codes for CASSFGSTSGHTDTQYF.

The V call is TRBV3-1 (or the pseudogene TRBV3-2), the J call TRBJ1-2; D possibly corresponds to TRBD1 (6 bases). Germline loops: CDR1 LGHDT, CDR2 YNNKEL (reference sequence). The germline V and J ends were trimmed by 2 bases and 0 bases, with 7 bases remaining between them. This CDR3 has 14 residues. The CDR3: CASSQQGSNYGYTF. The CDR3 coding sequence is TGTGCCAGCAGCCAACAGGGGTCTAACTATGGCTACACCTTC.

This clone was observed once. The V gene is TRBV7-2, the J gene TRBJ2-2, with 10 bases lining up with TRBD1. V shed 1 base, J shed 7 bases, and the junction held 12 bases outside the gene matches. This CDR3 has 18 residues. Germline CDR1 is SGHTA and CDR2 is FQGNSA. CDR3 loop: CASSLVPPRQGAGGELFF. DNA for the CDR3: TGTGCCAGCAGCTTAGTCCCTCCCAGACAGGGGGCTGGCGGGGAGCTGTTTTTT.

CDR3 nucleotides: TGTGCCAGCAGCTCGTACAGGGGTCCAGGGGAGCAGTACTTC. Translated: CASSSYRGPGEQYF. This chain uses TRBV7-2 with TRBJ2-7; 7 bases fit TRBD1. This CDR3 has 14 residues. J lost 7 bases, V lost 4 bases, and 10 bases had no gene match. From germline, CDR1 is SGHTA and CDR2 FQGNSA.

The chain has TRBV4-1 and TRBJ2-7; 8 bases align to TRBD1. Trimming removed 4 bases from V and 6 bases from J; junction bases left unmatched: 11. Per the germline V gene, CDR1 is MGHRA and CDR2 is YSYEKL. The CDR3 has 15 amino acids. CDR3: CASSLASETGVEQYF. The CDR3, as DNA: TGCGCCAGCAGCCTCGCTAGCGAGACAGGGGTCGAGCAGTACTTC.

The count of this clone is one. The V and J genes are TRBV9 and TRBJ2-4, with a tentative D call TRBD1 (5 bases). Germline values: CDR1 SGDLS, CDR2 YYNGEE. The V and J ends lost 0 bases and 1 base respectively, with 11 bases between them. The CDR3 has 16 residues. CDR3 residues: CASSVGQGWAKNIQYF. CDR3 nucleotides: TGTGCCAGCAGCGTAGGCCAGGGTTGGGCCAAAAACATTCAGTACTTC.

V usage is TRBV10-3 and J usage is TRBJ2-7, with 11 bases that match TRBD1. Per the germline V gene, CDR1 is ENHRY and CDR2 is SYGVKD. This CDR3 spans 14 amino acids. V shed 7 bases, J shed 2 bases, and the junction held 4 bases outside the gene matches. The CDR3 spells CAITPGQGAYEQYF. The CDR3 DNA reads as TGTGCCATCACTCCGGGACAGGGGGCCTACGAGCAGTACTTC.

The rearrangement uses TRBV28 and TRBJ2-5; D perhaps matches TRBD2 (6 bases). CDR1 is MDHEN, CDR2 SYDVKM, per germline. The CDR3 loop spans 14 amino acids. V gave up 4 bases and J gave up 4 bases, with 13 bases separating them. CDR3 DNA sequence: TGTGCCAGCAGTTCCCCGGTGGGGGGAGAGACCCAGTACTTC. This sequence encodes CASSSPVGGETQYF.

The chain recombines TRBV7-3 with TRBJ1-2; TRBD1 matches at 7 bases. The CDR3 has 16 residues. J lost 5 bases, V lost 0 bases, and 9 bases had no gene match. The germline V gene encodes CDR1 SGHTA and CDR2 FQGTGA. CDR3 sequence reads: CASSLTYRQGSYGYTF. The DNA for the CDR3 is TGTGCCAGCAGCTTAACGTACCGACAGGGATCGTATGGCTACACCTTC.

This clone was detected a few times. The chain joins TRBV5-1 to TRBJ2-3; 7 nucleotides match TRBD1. This CDR3 comprises 16 residues. Per germline, CDR1 SGHRS and CDR2 YFSETQ. The trim removed 4 bases at V and 0 bases at J, leaving 8 bases unmatched. CDR3 sequence reads: CASSQGQVASTDTQYF. CDR3 DNA: TGCGCCAGCAGCCAAGGACAGGTCGCTAGCACAGATACGCAGTATTTT.

The chain joins TRBV5-6 to TRBJ2-3; 9 bases are shared with TRBD1. The V and J ends lost 3 bases and 5 bases, in that order; junction bases with no gene match: 7. Germline V gene lookup returns CDR1 SGHDT and CDR2 YYEEEE. The CDR3 runs to 15 residues. The CDR3 reads CASSYGTGRKDTQYF. The CDR3, as DNA: TGTGCCAGCAGCTACGGGACAGGGCGCAAAGATACGCAGTATTTT.

This clone has only one observation. The chain recombines TRBV6-6 with TRBJ2-1; no firm D call. The V and J ends lost 8 bases and 3 bases respectively, with 14 bases between them. Per germline, CDR1 MNHNY and CDR2 SVGAGI (reference sequence). This CDR3 spans 14 amino acids. This chain's CDR3 is CASWQASIYNEQFF. CDR3 nucleotide sequence: TGTGCCAGCTGGCAAGCGTCCATCTACAATGAGCAGTTCTTC.

The CDR3 here is CASSQILSGANVLTF. Here the CDR3 DNA reads TGTGCCAGCAGCCAGATCCTCTCTGGGGCCAACGTCCTGACTTTC. The chain recombines TRBV5-5 with TRBJ2-6; D gene ambiguous. Trimming took off 4 bases at V and 0 bases at J, with 8 bases between the two ends. Germline CDR1 reads SGHKS; CDR2 reads YYEKEE (reference sequence). The CDR3 is made up of 15 amino acids.

The chain employs TRBV7-6 and TRBJ1-4; TRBD1 aligns across 9 bases. The V gene's germline CDR1 is SGHVS and CDR2 FNYEAQ. With V trimmed by 4 bases and J by 8 bases, 5 bases remained unmatched. This CDR3 contains 14 residues. CDR3 loop: CASSSQGAGEKLFF. The CDR3 DNA sequence: TGTGCCAGCAGCTCACAGGGGGCAGGGGAAAAACTGTTTTTT.

As to this clone: The junction differs from germline at one of its ends, possibly a read error. This chain links TRBV12-3 or TRBV12-4 with TRBJ2-1; 11 positions match TRBD1. The CDR3 is 12 residues long. The CDR3 reads CASSLYRDRGVF. The CDR3, as DNA: TGTGCCAGCAGTTTATACCGGGACAGGGGGGTCTTC.

Only a few counts were recorded for this clone. The V and J genes are TRBV6-1 and TRBJ1-2, with D perhaps TRBD1 (5 bases). V was clipped by 3 bases and J by 7 bases, with 9 bases between them. The CDR3 sequence is 12 residues long. Germline assignment: CDR1 MNHNS and CDR2 SASEGT. CDR3 coding DNA: TGTGCCAGCAGTGATGGGGCGCGTGGCTACACCTTC. Protein product: CASSDGARGYTF.

The chain is built from TRBV5-1 and TRBJ2-7; D remains unclear. Germline CDR1 is SGHRS and CDR2 is YFSETQ. The CDR3 loop spans 11 amino acids. The V end lost 3 bases, the J end lost 3 bases, and 4 bases lay between the germline ends. The CDR3 DNA follows: TGCGCCAGCAGCTCAGACTACGAGCAGTACTTC. Translated, it gives CASSSDYEQYF.